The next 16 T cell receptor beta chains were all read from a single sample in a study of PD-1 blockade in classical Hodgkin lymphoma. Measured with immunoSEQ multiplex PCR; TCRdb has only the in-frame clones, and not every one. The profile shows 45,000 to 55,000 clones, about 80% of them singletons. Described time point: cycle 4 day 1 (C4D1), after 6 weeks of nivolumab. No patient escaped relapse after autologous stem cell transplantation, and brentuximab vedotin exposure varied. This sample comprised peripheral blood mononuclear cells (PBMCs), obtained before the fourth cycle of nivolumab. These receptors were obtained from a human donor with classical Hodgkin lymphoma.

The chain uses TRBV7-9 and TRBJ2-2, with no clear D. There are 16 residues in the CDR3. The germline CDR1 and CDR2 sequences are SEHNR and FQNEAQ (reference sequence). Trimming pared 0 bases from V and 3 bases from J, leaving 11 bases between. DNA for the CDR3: TGTGCCAGCAGCTTAGCGGTAGATTGGGACACCGGGGAGCTGTTTTTT. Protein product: CASSLAVDWDTGELFF.

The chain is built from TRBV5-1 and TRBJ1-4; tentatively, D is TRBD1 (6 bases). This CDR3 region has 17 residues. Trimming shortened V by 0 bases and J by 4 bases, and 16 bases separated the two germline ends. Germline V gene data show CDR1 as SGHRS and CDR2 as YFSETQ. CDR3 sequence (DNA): TGCGCCAGCAGCTTGGGCCCCACAGGGCTCTTTAATGAAAAACTGTTTTTT. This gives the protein CASSLGPTGLFNEKLFF.

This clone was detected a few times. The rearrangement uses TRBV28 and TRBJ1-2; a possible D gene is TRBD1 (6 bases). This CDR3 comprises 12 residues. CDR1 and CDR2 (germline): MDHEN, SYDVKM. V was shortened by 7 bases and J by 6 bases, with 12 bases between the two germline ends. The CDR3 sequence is CASTLQGNGYTF. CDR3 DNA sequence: TGTGCCAGCACGTTACAGGGAAATGGCTACACCTTC.

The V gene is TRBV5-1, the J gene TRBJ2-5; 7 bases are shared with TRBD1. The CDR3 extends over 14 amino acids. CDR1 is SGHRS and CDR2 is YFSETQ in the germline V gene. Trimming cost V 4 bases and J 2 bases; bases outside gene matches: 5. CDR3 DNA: TGCGCCAGCAGCCGAGGGGGCCAACAAGAGACCCAGTACTTC. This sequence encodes CASSRGGQQETQYF.

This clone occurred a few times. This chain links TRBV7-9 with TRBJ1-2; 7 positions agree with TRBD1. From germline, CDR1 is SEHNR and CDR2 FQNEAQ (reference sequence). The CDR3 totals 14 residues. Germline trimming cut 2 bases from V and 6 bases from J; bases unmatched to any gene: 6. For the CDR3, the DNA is TGTGCCAGCAGCTTATGGGACAGATCCGATGGCTACACCTTC. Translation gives CASSLWDRSDGYTF.

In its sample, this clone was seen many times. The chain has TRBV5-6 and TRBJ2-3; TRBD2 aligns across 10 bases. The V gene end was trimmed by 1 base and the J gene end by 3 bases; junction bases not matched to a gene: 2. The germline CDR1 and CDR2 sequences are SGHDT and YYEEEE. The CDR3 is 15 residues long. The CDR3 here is CASSLKLAGTDTQYF. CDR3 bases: TGTGCCAGCAGCTTGAAACTAGCGGGGACAGATACGCAGTATTTT.

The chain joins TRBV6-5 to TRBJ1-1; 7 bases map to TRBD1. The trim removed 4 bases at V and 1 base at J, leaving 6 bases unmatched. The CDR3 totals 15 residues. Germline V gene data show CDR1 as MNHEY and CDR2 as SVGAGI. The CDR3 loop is CASSFAYRGNTEAFF. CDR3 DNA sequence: TGTGCCAGCAGTTTCGCCTACAGGGGGAACACTGAAGCTTTCTTT.

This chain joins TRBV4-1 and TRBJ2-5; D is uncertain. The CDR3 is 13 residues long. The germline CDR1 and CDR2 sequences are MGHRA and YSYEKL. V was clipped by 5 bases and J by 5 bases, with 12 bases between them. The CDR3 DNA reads TGCGCCAGCAGCAGGCTCTACACGGAGACCCAGTACTTC. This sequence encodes CASSRLYTETQYF.

In nucleotides, the CDR3 is TGTGCCATCAGTCTTACAGGGAACACTGAAGCTTTCTTT. This sequence encodes CAISLTGNTEAFF. This chain links TRBV10-3 with TRBJ1-1; weak D call: TRBD1 (5 bases). This CDR3 region has 13 residues. CDR1 is ENHRY, CDR2 SYGVKD, per germline. Trimming left V 5 bases short and J 1 base short, with 8 bases between.

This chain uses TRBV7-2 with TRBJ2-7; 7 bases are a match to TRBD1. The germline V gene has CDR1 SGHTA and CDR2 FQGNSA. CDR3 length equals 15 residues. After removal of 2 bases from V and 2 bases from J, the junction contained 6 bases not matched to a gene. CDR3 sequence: CASSLIEGAPYEQYF. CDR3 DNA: TGTGCCAGCAGCTTAATCGAGGGGGCACCCTACGAGCAGTACTTC.

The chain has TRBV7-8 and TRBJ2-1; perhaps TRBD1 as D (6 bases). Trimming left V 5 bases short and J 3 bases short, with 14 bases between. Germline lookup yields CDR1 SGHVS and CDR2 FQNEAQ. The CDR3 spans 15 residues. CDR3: CASSPTGSLYNEQFF. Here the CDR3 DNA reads TGTGCCAGCAGCCCTACAGGGTCACTCTACAATGAGCAGTTCTTC.

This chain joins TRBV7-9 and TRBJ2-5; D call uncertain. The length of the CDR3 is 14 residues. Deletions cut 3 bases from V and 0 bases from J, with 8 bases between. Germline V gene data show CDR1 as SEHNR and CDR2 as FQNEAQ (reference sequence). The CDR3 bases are TGTGCCAGCAGCTTTCAGGCATACCAAGAGACCCAGTACTTC. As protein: CASSFQAYQETQYF.

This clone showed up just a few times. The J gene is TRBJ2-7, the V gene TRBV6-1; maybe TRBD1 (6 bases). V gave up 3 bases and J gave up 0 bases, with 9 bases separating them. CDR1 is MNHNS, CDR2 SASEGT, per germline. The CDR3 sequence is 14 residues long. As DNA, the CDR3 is TGTGCCAGCAGTGATGGGGACATCTCCTACGAGCAGTACTTC. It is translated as CASSDGDISYEQYF.

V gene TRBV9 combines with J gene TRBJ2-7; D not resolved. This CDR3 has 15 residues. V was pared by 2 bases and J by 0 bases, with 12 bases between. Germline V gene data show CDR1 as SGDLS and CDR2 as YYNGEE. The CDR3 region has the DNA TGTGCCAGCAGCGTCGGCGGTGCCCCCTCCTACGAGCAGTACTTC. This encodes CASSVGGAPSYEQYF.

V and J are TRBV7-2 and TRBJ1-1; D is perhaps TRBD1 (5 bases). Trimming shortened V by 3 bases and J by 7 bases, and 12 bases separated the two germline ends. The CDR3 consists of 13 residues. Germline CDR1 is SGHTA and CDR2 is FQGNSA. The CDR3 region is CASSFDLDSEAFF. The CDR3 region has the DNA TGTGCCAGCAGCTTTGACCTAGACAGTGAAGCTTTCTTT.

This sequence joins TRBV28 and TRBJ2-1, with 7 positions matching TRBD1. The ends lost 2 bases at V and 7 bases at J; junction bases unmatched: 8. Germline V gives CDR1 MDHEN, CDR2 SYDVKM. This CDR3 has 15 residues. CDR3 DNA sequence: TGTGCCAGCAGTTTAGTTCAGACAGGGAAAAATGAGCAGTTCTTC. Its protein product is CASSLVQTGKNEQFF.